This TCR beta chain emerged from a study of blood T cell repertoires in COVID-19. Study-wide context: From T cells, B-cell-depleted T cells, or PBMCs came the material, which was cDNA or gDNA.

As originally analysed: Reference gene primer amplification gave estimated nucleated cell counts. This table comes from immunoSEQ multiplex PCR, and its TCRdb copy is limited to in-frame clones, with some not included. The V and J calls and clone size come from that table; D and trimming were worked out from the DNA. The table has 220,000 or so clones, 84% seen once. This CDR3 comprises 13 residues. Trimming shortened V by 4 bases and J by 6 bases, and 11 bases separated the two germline ends. The germline V gene has CDR1 LGHDT and CDR2 YNNKEL (reference sequence). Individuals drawn from around 25 US areas were about 18 to 90 years old.

Input material: PBMCs or T cells enriched from blood (not recorded which). The sequence came from a woman between 40 and 50 years old who had recovered from COVID-19. This chain uses TRBV3-1 (or the pseudogene TRBV3-2) with TRBJ2-3; D perhaps matches TRBD1 (5 bases). In nucleotides, the CDR3 is TGTGCCAGCAGCCGGGGCCCCATGGATACGCAGTATTTT. Protein sequence: CASSRGPMDTQYF.